This T cell receptor beta chain stems from a study of blood T cell repertoires in COVID-19. Study-wide context: T cells, B-cell-depleted T cells, or PBMCs provided the cDNA or gDNA that served as material.

The method was immunoSEQ multiplex PCR; TCRdb's version includes in-frame clones alone and lacks a portion of them. There are approximately 250,000 clones in the sample; about 80% occur only once, and approximately 16% lies in the top ten. Grouping used clinical history reported by participants in a survey and questionnaire. Donors in Cohort 3 who had recovered were those with two negative PCRs, healthcare professional clearance, or resolution of their symptoms. The CDR3 contains 16 residues. The ends lost 1 base at V and 8 bases at J; junction bases unmatched: 6. Germline loops: CDR1 SGHRS, CDR2 YFSETQ. This clone was detected only a few times.

This TCR derives from a man aged 40-49 years who had recovered from COVID-19. V usage is TRBV5-1 and J usage is TRBJ2-1; 13 nucleotides agree with TRBD2. Sample: PBMCs or T cells enriched from blood (not recorded which). CDR3 sequence (DNA): TGCGCCAGCAGCTTGACCACTAGCGGGGGGGCCGATGAGCAGTTCTTC. Translated, it gives CASSLTTSGGADEQFF. The variable domain in full, with the rest retrieved from reference TRBV5-1 and TRBJ2-1, is KAGVTQTPRYLIKTRGQQVTLSCSPISGHRSVSWYQQTPGQGLQFLFEYFSETQRNKGNFPGRFSGRQFSNSRSEMNVSTLELGDSALYLCASSLTTSGGADEQFFGPGTRLTVL.